The sequence of this T cell receptor beta chain was determined in a study of cytomegalovirus exposure and HLA in healthy donors. Though nominally healthy at sampling, donors likely had unrecorded immune exposures. Notes on this clone: No antigen is known for it.

Study findings and constraints: Cytomegalovirus-associated TCR beta chains were listed, numbering approximately 150. Sequencing artifact likely explains a cluster of highly shared sequence variants.

There are 14 residues in the CDR3. Germline V gives CDR1 LGHNA, CDR2 YSLEER. Between the trimmed V and J ends, which lost 0 bases and 6 bases, there was a span of 9 bases. Primers: 60 Vbeta forward and 13 Jbeta reverse. Clones were sequenced by immunoSEQ multiplex PCR, and TCRdb holds only the in-frame ones, with some missing. In the table there are about 190,000 clones, around 86% of which are singletons. The sequence came from a man aged 35 to 55 in good health and CMV-seropositive. Source material: PBMCs. The genes are TRBV4-3 and TRBJ2-1; D unclear. For the CDR3, the DNA is TGCGCCAGCAGCCAAGATAGGAGCTTCAATGAGCAGTTCTTC. Protein: CASSQDRSFNEQFF.